This paragraph reports one T cell receptor (beta chain). V shed 7 bases and J shed 1 base, with 16 bases lying between them. The CDR3 covers 15 residues. CDR1 SGHNT and CDR2 YYREEE come from the germline V gene (reference sequence). This sample is drawn from a study of technical replicates of blood from several donors. TCRdb's table, derived via immunoSEQ multiplex PCR, lists solely in-frame clones and lacks some. The sample shows tens of thousands of clones, 93% of them seen only once. This chain connects TRBV5-4 to TRBJ2-3, with D maybe TRBD2 (6 bases). The clonotype was recovered from a human donor in good health. Some clones in this sample may be carry-over from other donors' samples. The sequencing sample was made of PBMCs. In DNA, the CDR3 is TGTGCCAGCTCGGCCGGGGCTAGCGGCACAGATACGCAGTATTTT. Translating it yields CASSAGASGTDTQYF.